This TCR beta chain originates from a study of cytomegalovirus exposure and HLA in healthy donors (dated by TCRdb to about 2017). Context from the whole study: An earlier analysis of several hundred of the donors reported over 250 Gb of sequence data and around 110 million unique TCR beta sequences obtained from around 180 million T cells. Roughly 300 gigabases of sequencing data and approximately 85 million unique TCR sequences were included in an early release covering about 600 HLA-typed donors. Of the roughly 400 genotyped donors, around 81% fell in the genetic ancestry cluster associated with self-reported Caucasian donors. The study was designed to test whether signatures of past pathogen exposure could be identified by cataloging public T cell receptors. Using immunosequencing, the study profiled T cell repertoires from some 670 subjects and related those repertoires to cytomegalovirus serostatus. A separate validation cohort of some 130 different subjects was used in addition to the 666-subject first cohort. High-throughput TCR immunosequencing, statistical association of individual TCRs with disease status, and machine learning were combined to predict cytomegalovirus infection status. A later analysis re-analyzed previously published TCR beta repertoires from 550 to 700 donors and added high-resolution HLA genotyping to study TCR occurrence patterns. The later analysis used no new phenotypic data to find candidate immune exposures, relying instead on TCR beta sequences and their occurrence across donors. An earlier analysis of 587 of the donors applied high-throughput TCR beta sequencing to assess whether each TCR beta V gene segment acted as functional or pseudogenic. Alongside the repertoire data, information on donor age, sex, ethnicity and CMV serostatus was compiled. Genome-wide SNP genotypes for about 65% of the 666 donors were used in a later genetic analysis, which treated that subset as a discovery cohort. All discovery cohort repertoires had been generated using a single sequencing platform. HLA typing covered class I and class II loci at four-digit resolution. The number of donors typed differed by locus, with 629-630 for A, B, C, DRB1 and DQB1, more than 500 for DQA1, 600 to 610 for DPA1, and around 430 for DPB1. Because of strong linkage in the cohort, roughly five DR-DQ haplotypes were treated as single units for association and clustering. Among 398 genotyped donors of the cohort, an average of roughly 240,000 unique TCR beta nucleotide sequences were sequenced per donor, 15% to 20% of them non-productive.

Here is what the overall study found, with its caveats: In a later genetic analysis, fewer N-insertions in productive TCRs were reported among donors in an Asian-associated ancestry cluster than the roughly 710-donor mean. The presence/absence analyses assumed that sequencing depth was roughly uniform across donors, and that assumption may not be true. Some IMGT-functional V segments, including TRBV6-2 and TRBV6-3, could not be distinguished by the 87-base-pair reads and were therefore excluded. Linkage disequilibrium might explain the correlated functional status among segregating V segments, but an unknown experimental factor could not be ruled out. A further reported finding was that TCR beta sequences accurately predicted the HLA-A and HLA-B alleles for most subjects in the first cohort. Some 15 rarely observed V segments, including chromosome 9 orphons, were excluded from the earlier analysis of approximately 500 of the donors because counts were too low. In a later analysis, most CMV-associated TCR beta chains were found to appear HLA-restricted, with HLA associations seemingly driven largely by CMV exposure. This cohort had only TCR beta chains sequenced, and the lack of alpha or paired-chain data limited which features could be detected. Three of the identified cytomegalovirus-associated TCR beta chains were confirmed in vitro to be specific for cytomegalovirus antigens. The study listed 150 to 200 TCR beta chains as associated with cytomegalovirus. In a later analysis, HLA-associated TCR beta chains were found to be more clonally expanded and to have lower generation probabilities than equally common non-associated chains. Assigning TCR associations to individual alleles was difficult when HLA alleles, especially DR and DQ, strongly co-occurred. Most TCR sequences were observed very rarely across donors, whereas some public TCRs were present in many individuals. It was suggested by the authors that the approach could potentially be generalized to other disease states and immunological phenotypes. In a later analysis, TCR association rates were found to vary across HLA loci, with the most associated TCRs seen for DRB1 alleles and the fewest for HLA-C alleles. A later analysis reported that several top co-occurrence clusters appeared linked to parvovirus B19, influenza, CMV and Epstein-Barr virus. The classifier was reported to diagnose cytomegalovirus status with high specificity and sensitivity in both the original cohort and the validation cohort. In an earlier analysis of about 540 of the donors, most TCR beta V segments were observed in productive rearrangements about 87% or about 30% of the time, broadly matching IMGT annotations. HLA typing was unavailable for some donors at each locus, so association tests used only the typed subset. For the cohort, immune exposure information was limited to CMV serostatus. A group of highly shared sequence variants was considered likely to be a technical artifact of the sequencing pipeline. At a false discovery rate of 0.05, a later analysis linked about 16,000 TCR beta sequences to specific HLA alleles. V-gene and J-gene trimming of TCR beta chains was associated with a missense DCLRE1C variant in a later genetic analysis, and the association was replicated in an independent cohort.

Libraries were constructed by the immunoSEQ multiplex PCR assay. For the multiplex PCR, a mixture combining 60 forward primers for TCR Vbeta segments and 13 reverse primers for TCR Jbeta segments was used. Amplification of the CDR3 region of rearranged TCR beta genes was performed with a multiplex PCR assay on genomic DNA. Amplified TCR beta libraries were sequenced as 87-base-pair reads on the Illumina HiSeq System. Under the source paper's analysis protocol: A later analysis counted 75 million to 100 million unique TCR beta chains across the 640 or so repertoires, and around 9.9 million of these chains were shared by at least two donors. Raw reads were error-corrected and collapsed into unique sequences with a nearest-neighbor algorithm that merged closely related sequences to remove PCR and sequencing errors. To assign V, D and J gene segments, CDR3 sequences were aligned to IMGT reference sequences. Each retained sequence needed at least a six-nucleotide match to both a V gene segment and a J gene segment. A rearrangement was called productive if the CDR3 had no stop codons and remained in frame with V and J, and every other rearrangement was called non-productive. Following IMGT convention, CDR3 was defined as the stretch from the second conserved V-encoded cysteine up to the conserved J-encoded phenylalanine. In an earlier analysis of approximately 500 of the donors, sequences lacking an unambiguous match to a single V gene segment were excluded. An earlier analysis of fewer than 750 of the donors classified V segments as functional when productive rearrangements were above 56.7% and as segregating when the standard deviation between donors was above 5%. A statistical classification framework was developed to diagnose cytomegalovirus status using the catalog of TCR beta chain sequences. A later analysis assigned V and J genes by comparing TCR nucleotide sequences with IMGT/GENE-DB human TR gene sequences. A later analysis assigned CDR3 sequences and most-parsimonious VDJ recombination scenarios with the TCRdist pipeline. A later analysis defined each TCR beta chain by its CDR3 amino acid sequence plus V-gene family, and excluded reads lacking a unique V-gene family. A later analysis removed 550 to 650 highly shared, low-generation-probability nucleotide sequences to deal with suspected cross-contamination and a sequencing artifact. In a later analysis, a clonal expansion index for each public chain was calculated from normalized within-repertoire ranks of inferred template counts. Generation probabilities in a later analysis came from a VDJ recombination model fitted to out-of-frame rearrangements, and those results were checked against IGoR. A later analysis scored TCR-TCR, TCR-HLA and TCR-CMV co-occurrence with hypergeometric tests, applying a repertoire-size bias correction to TCR pairs. To estimate false discovery rates, a later analysis permuted the HLA or CMV assignments 20 times. In a later analysis, co-occurring TCRs were grouped using DBSCAN, with TCRdist sequence similarity added in when clustering inside HLA-allele-positive subsets. For co-occurrence clustering, repertoires with fewer than 30,000 or more than 120,000 public chains were excluded, along with four to six repertoires with anomalous nucleotide sharing. This is the immuneACCESS table as TCRdb keeps it, with only in-frame sequences that have V and J called. A part of the clones is gone; compared with another copy, unresolved V genes explain less than half, and the rest is unexplained. V, J and clone size are taken as reported in that table, and D and trimming were inferred from the DNA itself. The sample contains 130,000 to 150,000 clones, 60% to 80% of them found a single time. The biggest ten clones account for roughly 4.9% of the sample.

The cohort was made up of 500 to 800 healthy bone marrow donors. At the time of sampling, every cohort member was nominally healthy, though immune exposures that went unrecorded were likely present. The donor tested CMV seronegative, placing the donor among the roughly 400 seronegative members of the cohort. Each donor provided a peripheral blood sample, and peripheral blood mononuclear cells were used for TCR beta sequencing. The Qiagen DNeasy Blood Extraction Kit was used to extract genomic DNA from the blood cell samples. This clone appeared once. Its antigen remains unidentified. No per-base quality is available; no much larger clone lies one base away. V drops 5 bases and J drops 7 bases, leaving 17 bases in between. The CDR3 measures 14 amino acids from cysteine to phenylalanine. CDR3 DNA only is kept here, 42 bases in frame from base 1. The CDR1 and CDR2 encoded by the germline V gene (reference sequence) are SEHNR and FQNEAQ.

The sequenced sample consisted of PBMCs. This sequence was found in a woman between 50 and 59 years old in good health and CMV-seronegative. The chain uses TRBV7-9 and TRBJ1-1; the D gene is not confidently resolved. The CDR3 sequence is CASSRPEDRVEAFF. The DNA sequence is given as TGTGCCAGCAGCAGACCGGAGGACCGAGTTGAAGCTTTCTTT.